The clone carrying this TCR beta chain was found a few times. Its target is unknown. The germline gives CDR1 LGHNA, CDR2 YNFKEQ. V lost 3 bases and J lost 0, with 12 bases in between. The CDR3 has 16 amino acids. The sample originates from a study of identical twins. Study results and limitations: Conclusions were based on cross-sectional statistical analysis, without following the same donors. Sequences that were beta out-of-frame showed weaker excess twin sharing. A partial confounding effect on zero-insertion analyses could come from invariant MAIT and iNKT cells.

TCRdb used MiXCR to reprocess the 5' RACE reads, holding one entry per CDR3 protein. The profile shows around 1.7 million distinct CDR3 sequences, around 33% of them singletons. Sample: cord blood. This rearrangement joins TRBV4-2 to TRBJ1-5; possibly TRBD1 for D (6 bases). This TCR was recovered from a newborn girl in good health. Written as DNA, the CDR3 is TGTGCCAGCAGCCAGTGGGGCAGGGGTAGCAATCAGCCCCAGCATTTT. Encoded protein: CASSQWGRGSNQPQHF.